The 23 T cell receptor beta chains reported below all come from one sample, sequenced in a study of human T cells and chemical hapten exposure. TCRdb called the RACE reads again in MiXCR, with one record for every CDR3 protein. The sample records approximately 95,000 distinct CDR3 sequences, more than 9.5% being singletons. The sample's time point: patch test 2, 6 weeks after DPC sensitization. The treatment: therapeutic diphenylcyclopropenone sensitization with weekly scalp DPC. The starting material was whole blood, obtained in connection with sensitization to the hapten diphenylcyclopropenone (DPC). These TCRs come from a woman aged 40 to 50 with alopecia areata. Some clones in this sample may be carry-over from other donors' samples.

This clonotype was seen just once. V gene TRBV9 combines with J gene TRBJ2-7; D is unresolved. CDR1 and CDR2 from the germline V gene are SGDLS and YYNGEE. This CDR3 is 13 amino acids long. V lost 1 base, J lost 6 bases, and 11 bases lay in between. The DNA for the CDR3 is TGTGCCAGCAGCGTAACCACCTCCCGCGAGCAGTACTTC. Translated, it gives CASSVTTSREQYF.

This clonotype was detected ten times or more. The chain employs TRBV19 and TRBJ1-5, with 9 bases aligning to TRBD1. With V trimmed by 3 bases and J by 0 bases, 6 bases remained unmatched. In germline, CDR1 is LNHDA, CDR2 SQIVND (reference sequence). This CDR3 comprises 17 residues. CDR3 nucleotides: TGTGCCAGTAGTATGGCGAGGGGACAGGGTAGCAATCAGCCCCAGCATTTT. Residues: CASSMARGQGSNQPQHF. Using reference TRBV19 and TRBJ1-5 for the parts outside the CDR3, the full variable domain is DGGITQSPKYLFRKEGQNVTLSCEQNLNHDAMYWYRQDPGQGLRLIYYSQIVNDFQKGDIAEGYSVSREKKESFPLTVTSAQKNPTAFYLCASSMARGQGSNQPQHFGDGTRLSIL.

On this clonotype itself: A much larger clone is a single base away; this may be a read error. The chain carries TRBV7-6 and TRBJ1-4; maybe TRBD1 (6 bases). V shed 5 bases and J shed 8 bases, with 18 bases lying between them. Germline loops: CDR1 SGHVS, CDR2 FNYEAQ. The CDR3 runs 15 residues. CDR3 DNA: TGTGCCAGCAGCCCAGGGGACCTGGGGGGAGAAAAACTGTTTTTT. Translated, it gives CASSPGDLGGEKLFF.

The table lists this clonotype with a few counts. The chain couples TRBV5-1 to TRBJ2-4; D uncertain. The CDR3 is made up of 14 amino acids. V lost 3 bases and J 0 bases, leaving 7 bases between the germline ends. Germline CDR1 reads SGHRS; CDR2 reads YFSETQ. As DNA, the CDR3 is TGCGCCAGCAGCTCGACTTTAGCCAAAAACATTCAGTACTTC. This gives the protein CASSSTLAKNIQYF. Variable domain in full (rest from reference TRBV5-1 and TRBJ2-4): KAGVTQTPRYLIKTRGQQVTLSCSPISGHRSVSWYQQTPGQGLQFLFEYFSETQRNKGNFPGRFSGRQFSNSRSEMNVSTLELGDSALYLCASSSTLAKNIQYFGAGTRLSVL.

Many counts were recorded for this clonotype. The chain joins TRBV29-1 to TRBJ2-3; a weak D match, TRBD2 (5 bases). The CDR3 has 19 residues. V was trimmed by 2 bases and J by 2 bases, leaving 26 bases between them. From germline, CDR1 is SQVTM and CDR2 ANQGSEA. CDR3 residues: CSVESLRTVRQSPTDTQYF. CDR3 DNA: TGCAGCGTTGAATCTCTCCGGACTGTTCGGCAGTCCCCCACAGATACGCAGTATTTT.

Notes on this clonotype: At one boundary the junction diverges from the germline segment, which might be a read error. The chain carries TRBV20-1 and TRBJ1-5; TRBD1 is a possible D gene (5 bases). Germline V gives CDR1 DFQATT, CDR2 SNEGSKA (reference sequence). The length of the CDR3 is 15 residues. DNA for the CDR3: TGCAGTGCTAGGGTCTGGGGGATCAGCAATCAGTCCCAGCATTTC. It encodes CSARVWGISNQSQHF.

Many counts were recorded for this clonotype. The CDR3 bases are TGCAGTGCTAGAGATCGAGAGGCTAGCGGGAGTGCCGGGGAGCTGTTTTTT. This gives the protein CSARDREASGSAGELFF. The chain is built from TRBV20-1 and TRBJ2-2, with TRBD2 matching 10 bases. The CDR3 has 17 residues. The germline gives CDR1 DFQATT, CDR2 SNEGSKA (reference sequence). V lost 0 bases, J lost 6 bases, and 10 bases stayed unmatched.

There are a few counts of this clonotype. The DNA of the CDR3 is TGTGCCAGCAGTCCCCCGGGACTAGCGGGGGAGGAGACCCAGTACTTC. Amino acid sequence: CASSPPGLAGEETQYF. The genes are TRBV6-5 and TRBJ2-5; 14 nucleotides align to TRBD2. This CDR3 has 16 amino acids. CDR1 is MNHEY, CDR2 SVGAGI, per germline. V was clipped by 5 bases and J by 5 bases; unmatched bases: 7.

This clonotype was recorded many times. The chain uses TRBV7-6 and TRBJ2-3; 12 bases line up with TRBD2. With V trimmed by 5 bases and J by 2 bases, 5 bases remained unmatched. Per germline, CDR1 SGHVS and CDR2 FNYEAQ. The CDR3 length is 16 residues. This CDR3 reads CASSPLAGGFTDTQYF. For the CDR3, the DNA is TGTGCCAGCAGCCCCCTAGCGGGGGGGTTCACAGATACGCAGTATTTT.

This clonotype was seen repeatedly, ten times or more. The CDR3 nucleotides read TGTGCCAGCAGCCGCCCCCTTCAGCACTCCTACAATGAGCAGTTCTTC. This codes for CASSRPLQHSYNEQFF. The gene calls are TRBV7-2 and TRBJ2-1, with unresolved D. The CDR3 sequence is 16 residues long. The V gene's germline CDR1 is SGHTA and CDR2 FQGNSA. V gave up 5 bases and J gave up 0 bases, with 14 bases separating them.

V usage is TRBV5-1 and J usage is TRBJ2-7, with D perhaps matching TRBD1 (6 bases). Trimming shortened V by 4 bases and J by 5 bases, and 13 bases separated the two germline ends. The CDR3 is made up of 13 amino acids. CDR1 is SGHRS and CDR2 is YFSETQ in the germline V gene. The CDR3 region has the DNA TGCGCCAGCAGCGACTTACAGGGAGACGAGCAGTACTTC. This encodes CASSDLQGDEQYF.

The chain combines TRBV30 with TRBJ2-3; D remains unclear. The germline V gene encodes CDR1 GTSNPN and CDR2 SVGIG (reference sequence). V shed 3 bases and J shed 6 bases, with 10 bases lying between them. The CDR3 is 12 residues long. The CDR3 here is CAWRGLGDTQYF. CDR3 DNA sequence: TGTGCCTGGAGGGGTTTAGGGGATACGCAGTATTTT.

This clonotype turned up a few times. V is TRBV20-1 and J is TRBJ2-5; 11 positions agree with TRBD2. The junction had 7 bases not matched to a gene; V was cut back by 5 bases and J by 5 bases. Germline-derived CDR1 and CDR2 are DFQATT and SNEGSKA (reference sequence). The CDR3 totals 14 residues. Here the CDR3 DNA reads TGCAGTGCTCCGACGACTAGCGGGGTGGAGACCCAGTACTTC. Its protein is CSAPTTSGVETQYF.

The V call is TRBV9, the J call TRBJ1-2, with D perhaps TRBD1 (5 bases). Germline V CDR1 and CDR2: SGDLS, YYNGEE. V was trimmed by 7 bases and J by 7 bases, leaving 14 bases between them. The CDR3 length is 12 residues. CDR3 sequence (DNA): TGTGCCAGCCCCGTGGGGGAAGGTGGCTACACCTTC. Protein sequence: CASPVGEGGYTF.

In this sample, this clonotype turned up a few times. This chain uses TRBV29-1 with TRBJ2-7; 7 bases fit TRBD1. The V and J ends lost 8 bases and 3 bases, in that order; junction bases with no gene match: 4. Germline CDR1 and CDR2: SQVTM and ANQGSEA. The CDR3 sequence is 11 residues long. CDR3 in DNA: TGCAGCCTAAGGACAGGCTACGAGCAGTACTTC. It specifies CSLRTGYEQYF.

This clonotype was found many times. The rearrangement links TRBV7-2 to TRBJ1-1; 9 bases align to TRBD1. The CDR3 runs to 15 residues. Germline-derived CDR1 and CDR2 are SGHTA and FQGNSA. V shed 3 bases, J shed 1 base, and the junction held 3 bases outside the gene matches. CDR3 DNA sequence: TGTGCCAGCAGCTTGGACAGGGGCCAGAACACTGAAGCTTTCTTT. Protein sequence: CASSLDRGQNTEAFF.

The V gene is TRBV6-1, the J gene TRBJ1-3; the D is unclear. The CDR3 runs 15 residues. The V end lost 1 base, the J end lost 0 bases, and 7 bases lay between the germline ends. Germline CDR1 reads MNHNS; CDR2 reads SASEGT. CDR3 in DNA: TGTGCCAGCAGTGAAGGCGGAAACTCTGGAAACACCATATATTTT. Its protein is CASSEGGNSGNTIYF.

This clonotype was detected only a few times. This chain connects TRBV7-9 to TRBJ2-7, with 9 bases matching TRBD1. The CDR3 length is 14 residues. Germline V lookup: CDR1 SEHNR, CDR2 FQNEAQ (reference sequence). With V trimmed by 4 bases and J by 5 bases, 6 bases remained unmatched. The CDR3 DNA is TGTGCCAGCAGCTATTCCGGGACAGGGAACGAGCAGTACTTC. It codes for CASSYSGTGNEQYF.

This clonotype was counted only a few times. This chain uses TRBV11-2 with TRBJ2-1, with TRBD2 matching over 7 bases. The CDR3 length is 16 residues. After removal of 5 bases from V and 5 bases from J, the junction contained 12 bases not matched to a gene. CDR1 is SGHAT, CDR2 FQNNGV, per germline. The DNA of the CDR3 is TGTGCCAGCAGCCTAATCACGGGACTACTCAACAATGAGCAGTTCTTC. Protein sequence: CASSLITGLLNNEQFF.

This clonotype was picked up a small number of times. The chain is built from TRBV5-5 and TRBJ2-5; tentative D call: TRBD1 (5 bases). The CDR3 contains 15 residues. V was cut by 4 bases and J by 5 bases, with 18 bases left in between. CDR1 SGHKS and CDR2 YYEKEE come from the germline V gene (reference sequence). CDR3 in DNA: TGTGCCAGCAGCCCCTATCAAGGGGCCAAGGAGACCCAGTACTTC. Amino acid sequence: CASSPYQGAKETQYF.

There are many counts of this clonotype. The rearrangement links TRBV6-5 to TRBJ1-6; the D is unclear. Germline values: CDR1 MNHEY, CDR2 SVGAGI. CDR3 size: 14 residues. The germline V and J ends were trimmed by 4 bases and 7 bases, with 11 bases remaining between them. The CDR3 loop reads CASSSEDKNSPLHF. CDR3 nucleotides: TGTGCCAGCAGTTCCGAGGATAAAAATTCACCCCTCCACTTT.

This clonotype has a count of ten or more. The chain joins TRBV2 to TRBJ1-6, with D unclear. CDR3 length: 14 residues. Trimming took off 6 bases at V and 6 bases at J, with 12 bases between the two ends. Germline CDR1 and CDR2: SNHLY and FYNNEI. The CDR3 sequence is CASRNDGPNSPLHF. In DNA, the CDR3 is TGTGCCAGCAGGAACGATGGGCCTAATTCACCCCTCCACTTT.

This clonotype has ten or more counts. This chain joins TRBV4-3 and TRBJ1-3, with a tentative D call TRBD1 (6 bases). The CDR3 length is 15 residues. V lost 4 bases and J lost 0, with 10 bases in between. The V gene's germline CDR1 is LGHNA and CDR2 YSLEER. Here the CDR3 reads CASSPGARSGNTIYF. Here the CDR3 DNA reads TGCGCCAGCAGCCCGGGGGCCCGCTCTGGAAACACCATATATTTT.